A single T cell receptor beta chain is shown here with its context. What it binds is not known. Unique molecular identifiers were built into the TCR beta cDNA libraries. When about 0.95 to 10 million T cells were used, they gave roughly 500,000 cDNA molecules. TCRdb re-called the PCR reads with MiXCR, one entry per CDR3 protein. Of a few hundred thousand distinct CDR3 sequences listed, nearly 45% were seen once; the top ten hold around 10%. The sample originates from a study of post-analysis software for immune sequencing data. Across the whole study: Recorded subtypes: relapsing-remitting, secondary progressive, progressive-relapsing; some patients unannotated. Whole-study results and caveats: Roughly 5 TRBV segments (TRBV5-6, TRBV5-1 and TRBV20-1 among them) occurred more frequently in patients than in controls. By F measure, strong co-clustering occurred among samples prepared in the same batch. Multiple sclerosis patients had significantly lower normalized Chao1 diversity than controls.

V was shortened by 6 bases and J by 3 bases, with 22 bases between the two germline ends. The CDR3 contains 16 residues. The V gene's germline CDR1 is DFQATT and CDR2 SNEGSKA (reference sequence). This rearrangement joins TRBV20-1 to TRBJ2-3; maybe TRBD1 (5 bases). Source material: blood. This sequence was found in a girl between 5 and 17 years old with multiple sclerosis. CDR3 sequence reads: CSARDPRQGFTDTQYF. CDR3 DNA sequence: TGCAGTGCCCGTGATCCTAGGCAGGGATTTACAGATACGCAGTATTTT.